This is a list of T cell receptor beta chains from one sample in a study of cytomegalovirus exposure and HLA in healthy donors. The protocol was immunoSEQ multiplex PCR, while the TCRdb copy is restricted to in-frame clones and leaves out a portion. The data show about 220,000 clones, roughly 80% seen once. Sequenced: PBMCs. The receptors come from a woman aged 40-49 years in good health and CMV-seropositive. The conserved cysteine and the conserved F or W are not part of the CDR3 here.

TRBV7-9 ASSPGTGTSGPTQY
TRBV9 ASSVVQANTEAF
TRBV5-1 ASSLGSGRDNTEAF
TRBV6-4 ASSDSGQKTYNYGYT
TRBV7-2 ASSLAEGRKNSPLH
TRBV5-6 ASSVDRGYEQY
TRBV6-5 ASRGNTEAF
TRBV30 AWSVQEDTDTQY
TRBV7-3 ASSSPSGAPADTQY
TRBV5-6 ASSFASRGPYEQY
TRBV6-5 ASSWGGYEQY
TRBV2 ASSEDRANSPLH
TRBV7-7 ASSPLAGVNTGELF
TRBV6-4 ASSPTAGGPNTGELF
TRBV5-1 ASSLTGRVSYNEQF
TRBV12-5 ASGETGDGSNQPQH
TRBV5-1 ASSPAGGANTGELF
TRBV7-9 ASSSTPGYT
TRBV11-2 ASSYGTSGRTDTQY
TRBV6-1 ASSEGPGQINEKLF
TRBV6-5 ASRAPGRRGFT
TRBV5-1 ASSLTTGAGANVLT
TRBV7-2 ASSSTTVSYGYT
TRBV2 ASRGRGVVTDTQY
TRBV19 ASTRTGVGSNQPQH
TRBV29-1 SVEGAFRTSGRARETYEQY
TRBV6-6 ASSHTGTEAF
TRBV11-1 ASSPGSGSLGETQY
TRBV2 ASSVLAGGQETQY
TRBV5-4 ASSKEATSYNEQF
TRBV6-6 ASSWQNTDTQY
TRBV13 ASSPRRGRYGYT
TRBV10-3 AISESTGYLSY
TRBV25-1 ASSEIRETTEAF
TRBV7-9 ASSLGVNSYEQY
TRBV6-6 ASSYEGASNQPQH
TRBV9 ASSARQASSYNSPLH
TRBV13 ASRLTGFHEQY
TRBV11-3 ASSLVVETQY
TRBV11-2 ASSTQGQPNEKLF
TRBV4-2 ASSPTRQGASNEKLF
TRBV6-1 ASSETQGSYGYT
TRBV18 ASSQPPTSGRGDTQY
TRBV2 ASRAGIQNYGYT
TRBV25-1 ASSESRLYTEAF
TRBV7-9 ASSPQGGSQQGPHYEQY
TRBV15 ATSRIGPSTDTQY
TRBV27 ASTSGLSGNTIY
TRBV4-1 ASSPGLVYEQY
TRBV15 ATSPGTYTEAF
TRBV5-8 ASSSDRVSQPQH
TRBV11-2 ASSLGVGLDEQF
TRBV5-1 ASSQNSYYGYT
TRBV7-7 ASSLGSGRAGEQF
TRBV7-9 ASSLYSTGELF
TRBV7-9 ASSTDREQETQY
TRBV5-5 ASSPGGVGPNEQF
TRBV5-1 ASSLDRASTDTQY
TRBV9 ASSSKVDRVDANTEAF